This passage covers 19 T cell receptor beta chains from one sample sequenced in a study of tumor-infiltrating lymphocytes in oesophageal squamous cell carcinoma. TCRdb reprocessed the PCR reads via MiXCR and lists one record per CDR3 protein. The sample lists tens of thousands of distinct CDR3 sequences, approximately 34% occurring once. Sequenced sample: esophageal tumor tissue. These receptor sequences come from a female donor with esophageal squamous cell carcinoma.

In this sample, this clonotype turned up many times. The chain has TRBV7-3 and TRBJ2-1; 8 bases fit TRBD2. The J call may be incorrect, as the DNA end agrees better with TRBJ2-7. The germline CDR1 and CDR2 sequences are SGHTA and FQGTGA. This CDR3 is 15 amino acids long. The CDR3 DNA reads TGTGCCAGCAGCTTCCGGGGGGGCTCCTACAATGAGCAGTACTTC. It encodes CASSFRGGSYNEQYF.

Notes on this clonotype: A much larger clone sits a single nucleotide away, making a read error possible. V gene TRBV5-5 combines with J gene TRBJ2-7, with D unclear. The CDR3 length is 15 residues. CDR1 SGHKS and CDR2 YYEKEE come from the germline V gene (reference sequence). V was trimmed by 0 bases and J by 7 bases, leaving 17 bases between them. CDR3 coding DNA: TGTGCCAGCAGCTTGGATTTTTTCCCCTACAATGAGCAGTACTTC. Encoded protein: CASSLDFFPYNEQYF.

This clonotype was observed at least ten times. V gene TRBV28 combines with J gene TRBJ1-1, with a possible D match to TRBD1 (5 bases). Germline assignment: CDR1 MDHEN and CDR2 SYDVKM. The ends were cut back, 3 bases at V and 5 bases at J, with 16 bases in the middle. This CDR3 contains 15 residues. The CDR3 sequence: CASSFHAGGETEAFF. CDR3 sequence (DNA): TGTGCCAGCAGTTTCCACGCCGGGGGTGAAACTGAAGCTTTCTTT.

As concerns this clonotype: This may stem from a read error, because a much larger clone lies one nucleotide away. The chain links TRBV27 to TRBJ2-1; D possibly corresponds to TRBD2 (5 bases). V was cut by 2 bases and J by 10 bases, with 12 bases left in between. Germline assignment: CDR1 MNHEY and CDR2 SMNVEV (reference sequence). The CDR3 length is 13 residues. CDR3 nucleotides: TGTGCCAGCAGTTTAATCCCGGCGGGCGAGCAGTTCTTC. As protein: CASSLIPAGEQFF.

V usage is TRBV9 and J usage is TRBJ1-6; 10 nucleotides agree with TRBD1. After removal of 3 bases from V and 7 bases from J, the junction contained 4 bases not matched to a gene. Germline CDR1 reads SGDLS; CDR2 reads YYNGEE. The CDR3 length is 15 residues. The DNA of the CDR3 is TGTGCCAGCAGCGCCGGACAGGGGGGCAATTCACCCCTCCACTTT. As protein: CASSAGQGGNSPLHF.

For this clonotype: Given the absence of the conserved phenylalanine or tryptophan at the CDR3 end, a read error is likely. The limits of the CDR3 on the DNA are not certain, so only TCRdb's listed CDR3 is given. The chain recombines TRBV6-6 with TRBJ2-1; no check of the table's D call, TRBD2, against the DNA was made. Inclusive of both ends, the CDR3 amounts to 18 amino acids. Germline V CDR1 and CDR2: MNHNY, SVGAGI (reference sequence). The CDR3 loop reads CASSLAGGPRVYEQYFGS.

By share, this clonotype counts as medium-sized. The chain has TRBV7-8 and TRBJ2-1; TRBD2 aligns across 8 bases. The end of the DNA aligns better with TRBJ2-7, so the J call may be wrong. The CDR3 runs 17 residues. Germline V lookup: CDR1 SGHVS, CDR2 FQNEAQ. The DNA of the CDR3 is TGTGCCAGCAGCTTAGTGGTCGCGGGAGGTGGGTACAATGAGCAGTACTTC. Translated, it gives CASSLVVAGGGYNEQYF.

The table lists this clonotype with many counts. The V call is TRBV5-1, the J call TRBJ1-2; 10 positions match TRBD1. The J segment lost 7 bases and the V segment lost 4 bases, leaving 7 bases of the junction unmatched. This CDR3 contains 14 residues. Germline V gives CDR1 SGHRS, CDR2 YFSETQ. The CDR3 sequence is CASSTTGGAGGYTF. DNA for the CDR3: TGCGCCAGCAGCACGACAGGGGGCGCCGGTGGCTACACCTTC.

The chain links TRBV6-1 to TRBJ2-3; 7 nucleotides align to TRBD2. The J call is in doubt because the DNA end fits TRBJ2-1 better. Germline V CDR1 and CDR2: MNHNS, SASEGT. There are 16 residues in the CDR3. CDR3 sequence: CASSTPSGRSYNEQFF. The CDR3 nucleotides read TGTGCCAGCAGCACTCCTAGCGGAAGATCCTACAATGAGCAGTTCTTC.

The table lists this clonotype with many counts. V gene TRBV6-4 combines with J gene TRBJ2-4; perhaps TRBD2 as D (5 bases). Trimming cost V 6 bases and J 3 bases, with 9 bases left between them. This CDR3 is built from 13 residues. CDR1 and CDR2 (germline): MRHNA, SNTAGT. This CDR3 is CASRKSGKNIQYF. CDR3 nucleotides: TGTGCCAGCAGGAAGAGCGGCAAAAACATTCAGTACTTC.

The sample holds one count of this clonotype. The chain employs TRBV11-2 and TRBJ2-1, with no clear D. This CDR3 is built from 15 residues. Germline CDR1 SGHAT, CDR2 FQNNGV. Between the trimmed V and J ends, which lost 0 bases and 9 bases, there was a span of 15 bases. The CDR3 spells CASSLDDGTEFEQFF. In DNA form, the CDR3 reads TGTGCCAGCAGCTTAGATGACGGAACCGAGTTTGAGCAGTTCTTC.

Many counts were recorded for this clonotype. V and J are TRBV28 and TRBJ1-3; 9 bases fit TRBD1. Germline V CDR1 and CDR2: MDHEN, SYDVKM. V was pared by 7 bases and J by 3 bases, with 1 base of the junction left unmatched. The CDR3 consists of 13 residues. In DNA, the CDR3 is TGTGCCAGCAACAGGGGGCTTGGAAACACCATATATTTT. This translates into CASNRGLGNTIYF.

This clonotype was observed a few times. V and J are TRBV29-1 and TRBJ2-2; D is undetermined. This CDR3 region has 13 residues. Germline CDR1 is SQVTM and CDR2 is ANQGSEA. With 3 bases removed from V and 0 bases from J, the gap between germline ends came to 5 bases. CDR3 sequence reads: CSVDRSNTGELFF. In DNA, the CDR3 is TGCAGCGTTGACAGATCGAACACCGGGGAGCTGTTTTTT.

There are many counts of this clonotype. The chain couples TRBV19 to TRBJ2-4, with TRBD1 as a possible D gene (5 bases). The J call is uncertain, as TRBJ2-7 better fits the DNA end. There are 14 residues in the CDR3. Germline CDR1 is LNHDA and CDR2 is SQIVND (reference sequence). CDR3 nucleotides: TGTGCCAGTAGTATAGGACAGAGGACCTACGAGCAGTACTTC. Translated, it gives CASSIGQRTYEQYF.

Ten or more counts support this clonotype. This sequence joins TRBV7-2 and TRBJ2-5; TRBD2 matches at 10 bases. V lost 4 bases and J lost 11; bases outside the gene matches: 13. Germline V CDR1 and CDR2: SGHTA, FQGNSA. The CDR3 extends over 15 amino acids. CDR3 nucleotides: TGTGCCAGCAGCTCGCCGGGACTAGCGCAAAATGAGCAGTACTTC. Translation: CASSSPGLAQNEQYF.

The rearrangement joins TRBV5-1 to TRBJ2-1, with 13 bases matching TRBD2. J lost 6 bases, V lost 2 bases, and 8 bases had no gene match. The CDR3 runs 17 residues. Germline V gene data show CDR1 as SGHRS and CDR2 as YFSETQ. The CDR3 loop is CASSLSGTSGKSNEQFF. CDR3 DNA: TGCGCCAGCAGCTTATCCGGGACTAGCGGGAAGAGCAATGAGCAGTTCTTC.

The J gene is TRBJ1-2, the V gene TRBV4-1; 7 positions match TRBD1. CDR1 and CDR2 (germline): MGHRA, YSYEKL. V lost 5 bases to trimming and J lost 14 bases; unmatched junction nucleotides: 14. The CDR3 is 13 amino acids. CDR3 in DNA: TGCGCCAGCAGCTTCGGGACAGACTATGCTAGTACCTTC. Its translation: CASSFGTDYASTF.

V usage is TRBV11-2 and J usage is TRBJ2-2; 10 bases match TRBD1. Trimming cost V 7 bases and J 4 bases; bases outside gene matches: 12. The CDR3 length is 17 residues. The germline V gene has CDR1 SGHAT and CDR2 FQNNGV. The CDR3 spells CASTSLGQGDPTGELFF. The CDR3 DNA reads TGTGCCAGCACCAGTCTAGGACAGGGGGACCCCACCGGGGAGCTGTTTTTT.

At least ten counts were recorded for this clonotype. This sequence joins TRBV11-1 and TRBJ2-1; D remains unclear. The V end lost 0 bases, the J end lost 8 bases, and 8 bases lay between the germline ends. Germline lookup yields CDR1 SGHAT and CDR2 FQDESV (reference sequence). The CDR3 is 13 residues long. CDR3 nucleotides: TGTGCCAGCAGCTTAGCTGGCGTTGATGAGCAGTTCTTC. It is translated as CASSLAGVDEQFF.